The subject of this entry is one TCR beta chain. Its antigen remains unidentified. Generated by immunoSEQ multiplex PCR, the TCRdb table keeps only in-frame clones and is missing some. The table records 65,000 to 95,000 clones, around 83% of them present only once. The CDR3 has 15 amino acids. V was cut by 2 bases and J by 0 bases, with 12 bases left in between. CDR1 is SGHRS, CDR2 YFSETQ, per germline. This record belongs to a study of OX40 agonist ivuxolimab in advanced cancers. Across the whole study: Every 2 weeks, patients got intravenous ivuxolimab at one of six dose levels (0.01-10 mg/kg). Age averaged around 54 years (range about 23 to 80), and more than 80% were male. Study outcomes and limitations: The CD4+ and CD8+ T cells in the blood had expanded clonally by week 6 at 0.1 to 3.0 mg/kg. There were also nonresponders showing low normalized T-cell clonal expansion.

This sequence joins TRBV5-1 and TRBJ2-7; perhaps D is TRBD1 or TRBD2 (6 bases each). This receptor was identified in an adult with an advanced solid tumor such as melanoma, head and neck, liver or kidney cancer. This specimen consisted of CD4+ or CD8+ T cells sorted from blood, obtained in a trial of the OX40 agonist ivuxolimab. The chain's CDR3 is CASSFGGLPSYEQYF. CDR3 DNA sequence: TGCGCCAGCAGCTTTGGGGGGCTACCCTCCTACGAGCAGTACTTC.